The rows below give T cell receptor beta chains drawn from one sample of a study of CXCR3-negative and CXCR3-positive naive CD8 T cells. TCRdb re-called the 5' RACE reads and catalogs CDR3 proteins one per entry, DNA excluded. The specimen's table records a few thousand distinct CDR3 sequences. The sample comprised naive CXCR3+ CD8+ T cells from blood. These receptor sequences come from a human donor in good health. Some clones in this sample may be carry-over from other donors' samples. Both conserved end residues are part of each CDR3. Clone size is not always given. Where it is, it says once, few, many or a class for expanded clones.

clone size,J gene,V gene,CDR3 protein
NA,TRBJ1-2,TRBV29-1,CSVDAVGSLGYTF
NA,TRBJ2-5,TRBV9,CASSVGGSAGETQYF
NA,TRBJ2-1,TRBV7-9,CACSEGNREQFF
NA,TRBJ1-6,TRBV29-1,CSAGTGEGSPLHF
NA,TRBJ2-7,TRBV19,CASSTGQGLYEQYF
NA,TRBJ1-5,TRBV19,CASHEGVWGNQPQHF
NA,TRBJ2-7,TRBV7-9,CASSRDSRLEQYF
medium-sized,TRBJ1-1,TRBV7-9,CASSPETRSTEAFF
NA,TRBJ2-2,TRBV5-5,CASSLKWGQEVGGELFF
NA,TRBJ2-1,TRBV29-1,CSVALAGYNEQFF
medium-sized,TRBJ1-6,TRBV29-1,CSVCTGVNSPLHF
NA,TRBJ1-2,TRBV3-1,CASSQDIQGNYGYTF
NA,TRBJ2-3,TRBV4-3,CASSQVAGVGTDTQYF
NA,TRBJ2-1,TRBV6-5,CASSYEQRESYNEQFF
NA,TRBJ1-2,TRBV7-3,CASSEAGSNYGYTF
NA,TRBJ2-7,TRBV27,CASSLSGQGSHEQYF
medium-sized,TRBJ2-3,TRBV15,CATGSIDGNTDTQYF
NA,TRBJ1-1,TRBV6-5,CASRHRGPIDTEAFF
NA,TRBJ2-1,TRBV7-2,CASSLNRGYNEQFF
large,TRBJ1-1,TRBV19,CASISRVAMNTEAFF
medium-sized,TRBJ2-7,TRBV7-8,CASSPGDSFYEQYF
NA,TRBJ2-5,TRBV11-3,CASSHLEETQYF
medium-sized,TRBJ1-2,TRBV12-3/TRBV12-4,CASSPGTGISGYTF
medium-sized,TRBJ2-7,TRBV7-2,CASSLSIEQYF
NA,TRBJ1-1,TRBV7-9,CASRAGQGNTEAFF
medium-sized,TRBJ1-3,TRBV20-1,CSARDGTSGNTIYF
NA,TRBJ2-7,TRBV7-6,CASSITSGRAYEQYF
NA,TRBJ1-1,TRBV27,CASFGGSTEAFF
NA,TRBJ1-5,TRBV28,CASSLGTDSNQPQHF
NA,TRBJ2-7,TRBV29-1,CSVVGTGVISYEQYF
NA,TRBJ2-7,TRBV5-6,CASSLAPGSSYEQYF
large,TRBJ1-2,TRBV18,CASSPDGSSYGYTF
NA,TRBJ1-5,TRBV5-1,CASSPGPGGNQPQHF
medium-sized,TRBJ2-7,TRBV29-1,CSVLGGNSYEQYF
medium-sized,TRBJ2-1,TRBV25-1,CASTGQLNYNEQFF
NA,TRBJ2-2,TRBV29-1,CSVAGIDTGELFF
medium-sized,TRBJ2-7,TRBV7-9,CASSRGDYEQYF
medium-sized,TRBJ2-5,TRBV5-1,CASSSQPPHEETQYF
medium-sized,TRBJ2-5,TRBV20-1,CSASSAGGIGTQYF
NA,TRBJ1-1,TRBV20-1,CSAEWENTEAFF
NA,TRBJ1-6,TRBV7-6,CASSLAVDGGNSPLHF
NA,TRBJ2-7,TRBV29-1,CSGRDRASTYEQYF
NA,TRBJ1-2,TRBV6-5,CASSYSDRLGYTF
large,TRBJ1-2,TRBV20-1,CSAPPEGLYGYTF
NA,TRBJ2-1,TRBV9,CASSVGGTGSEQFF
NA,TRBJ2-3,TRBV29-1,CSVEGGLSPDTQYF